This T cell receptor beta chain was documented in a study of T cells in Graves' hyperthyroidism and ophthalmopathy. Germline V gene data show CDR1 as SGHTA and CDR2 as FQGNSA. The CDR3 is 15 amino acids. J was trimmed by 2 bases and V by 5 bases; bases with no gene match: 5. Amplified regions were TCR beta CDR3 sequences from RNA transcripts. HTBI primers were employed in a first-round RT-PCR of the TCR CDR3. TCRdb analysed the multiplex PCR reads with MiXCR anew, one entry per CDR3 protein. There are some 510,000 distinct CDR3 sequences in the sample; more than 45% occur only once, and approximately 8.2% lies in the top ten. Study-wide results and limits: Peripheral blood also featured most of the thyroid clonotypes expanded above 0.001. Ophthalmopathy was identified by the model a median approximately six months ahead of onset.

A note on this clonotype: Its antigen is as yet unknown.

Patients were aged 18 to 65, had disease duration under 2 months, and had newly diagnosed hyperthyroidism. The diagnoses drew upon clinical symptoms, serum thyroxine and TRAb, thyroid ultrasound and orbital computed tomography. The sequenced material came from peripheral blood or thyroid tissue (not recorded which). The chain recombines TRBV7-2 with TRBJ2-7, with 11 bases fitting TRBD2. The receptor was isolated from a woman aged 18-35 years with Graves' hyperthyroidism. The CDR3 region is CASSQALAGAYEQYF. The CDR3 region has the DNA TGTGCCAGCAGCCAAGCACTAGCGGGGGCCTACGAGCAGTACTTC.